One and the same sample provided the 5 T cell receptor beta chains below, sequenced in a study of T-cell reconstitution after alpha-beta-depleted transplantation in children. Preparing the TCRbeta library involved the use of unique molecular identifiers. TCRdb reprocessed the PCR reads via MiXCR and lists one record per CDR3 protein. The profile shows tens of thousands of distinct CDR3 sequences, approximately 5% of them singletons. Sample: PBMCs, mostly from graft donor cells, taken 180 days after TCRalphabeta/CD19-depleted stem cell transplant. Source of these receptors: a boy less than two years old who had a stem cell transplant for acute myeloid leukemia, so the T cells may come from the graft donor.

This clonotype was recorded at least ten times. The chain carries TRBV10-3 and TRBJ1-5; no clear D. The CDR3 consists of 15 residues. CDR1 and CDR2 (germline): ENHRY, SYGVKD. Deletions cut 3 bases from V and 0 bases from J, with 9 bases between. CDR3 region: CAISDRLVSNQPQHF. The CDR3 DNA reads TGTGCCATCAGTGACCGACTGGTTAGCAATCAGCCCCAGCATTTT.

This clonotype appeared many times. The chain combines TRBV20-1 with TRBJ2-1; 10 nucleotides match TRBD1. V trimming: 6 bases; J trimming: 6 bases; junction bases outside the gene matches: 8. The CDR3 length is 14 residues. Germline lookup yields CDR1 DFQATT and CDR2 SNEGSKA (reference sequence). The CDR3 spells CSADRGLLGNEQFF. DNA of the CDR3: TGCAGTGCAGACAGGGGGCTTTTGGGCAATGAGCAGTTCTTC.

A few counts support this clonotype. The V and J genes are TRBV3-1 and TRBJ1-5; D is unresolved. Germline loops: CDR1 LGHDT, CDR2 YNNKEL (reference sequence). The length of the CDR3 is 15 residues. Trimming took off 4 bases at V and 0 bases at J, with 10 bases between the two ends. Here the CDR3 DNA reads TGTGCCAGCAGCCTTGGACGGATTAGCAATCAGCCCCAGCATTTT. Its translation is CASSLGRISNQPQHF.

This clonotype was found a few times. The chain links TRBV12-1 to TRBJ2-7; TRBD1 is the table's D call and was not checked against the DNA. TRBV12-1 is an annotated pseudogene. This CDR3 region has 14 residues. The CDR3 DNA is TGTGCCAGCAGCCCTGGACAGGTCTTCTCCGAGCAGTACTTC. This translates into CASSPGQVFSEQYF.

This clonotype was seen more than once but under ten times. J is TRBJ1-5 and V is TRBV28; the match to TRBD1 covers 8 bases. From germline, CDR1 is MDHEN and CDR2 SYDVKM. The CDR3 consists of 12 residues. V was clipped by 4 bases and J by 7 bases; unmatched bases: 0. CDR3 sequence reads: CASSSGGQPQHF. The CDR3 DNA is TGTGCCAGCAGTTCAGGGGGCCAGCCCCAGCATTTT.